The source of this T cell receptor beta chain is a study of control samples from healthy donors and cancer patients. Assay used: immunoSEQ multiplex PCR; TCRdb lists only in-frame clones, some missing. This table holds tens of thousands of clones, approximately 93% found once. What was sequenced was PBMCs. The source of this sequence is a woman between 40 and 50 years old with lung cancer.

Here the CDR3 DNA reads TGTGCCAGCAGCTTGGGGTGGCAGCCAGAAGCTTTCTTT. Its translation: CASSLGWQPEAFF. J is TRBJ1-1 and V is TRBV5-6, with D uncertain. V was pared by 0 bases and J by 8 bases, with 11 bases between. CDR3 length: 13 amino acids. Germline CDR1 reads SGHDT; CDR2 reads YYEEEE.